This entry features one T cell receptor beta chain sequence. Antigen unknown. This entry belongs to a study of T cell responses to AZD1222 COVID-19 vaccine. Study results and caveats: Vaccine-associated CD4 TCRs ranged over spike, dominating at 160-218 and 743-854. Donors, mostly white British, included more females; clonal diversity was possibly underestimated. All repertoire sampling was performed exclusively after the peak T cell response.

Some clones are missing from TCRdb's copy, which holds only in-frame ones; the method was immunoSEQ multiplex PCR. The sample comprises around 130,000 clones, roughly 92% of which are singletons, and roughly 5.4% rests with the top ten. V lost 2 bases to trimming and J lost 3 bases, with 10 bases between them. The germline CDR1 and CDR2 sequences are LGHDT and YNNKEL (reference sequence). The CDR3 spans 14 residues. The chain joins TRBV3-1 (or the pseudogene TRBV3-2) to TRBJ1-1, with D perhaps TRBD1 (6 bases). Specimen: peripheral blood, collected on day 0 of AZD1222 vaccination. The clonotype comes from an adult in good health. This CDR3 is CASSQTRGYTEAFF. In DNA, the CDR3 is TGTGCCAGCAGCCAAACCAGGGGTTACACTGAAGCTTTCTTT.